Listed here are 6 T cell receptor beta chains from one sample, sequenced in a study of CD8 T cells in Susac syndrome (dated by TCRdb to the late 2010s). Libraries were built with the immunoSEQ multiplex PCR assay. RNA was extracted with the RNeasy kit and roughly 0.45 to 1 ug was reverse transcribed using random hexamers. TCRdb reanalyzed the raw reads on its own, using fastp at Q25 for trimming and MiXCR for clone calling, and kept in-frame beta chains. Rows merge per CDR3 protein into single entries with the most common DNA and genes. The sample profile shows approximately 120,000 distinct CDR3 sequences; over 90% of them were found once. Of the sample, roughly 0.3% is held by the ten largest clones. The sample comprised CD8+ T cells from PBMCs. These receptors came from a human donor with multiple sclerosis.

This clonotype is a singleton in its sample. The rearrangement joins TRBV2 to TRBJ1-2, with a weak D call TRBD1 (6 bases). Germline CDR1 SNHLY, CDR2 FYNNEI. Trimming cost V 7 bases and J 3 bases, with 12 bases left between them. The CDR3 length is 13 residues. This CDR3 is CASTTGSDYGYTF. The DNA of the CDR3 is TGTGCCAGCACTACAGGGTCGGACTATGGCTACACCTTC. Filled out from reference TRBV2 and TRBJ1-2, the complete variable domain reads EPEVTQTPSHQVTQMGQEVILRCVPISNHLYFYWYRQILGQKVEFLVSFYNNEISEKSEIFDDQFSVERPDGSNFTLKIRSTKLEDSAMYFCASTTGSDYGYTFGSGTRLTVV.

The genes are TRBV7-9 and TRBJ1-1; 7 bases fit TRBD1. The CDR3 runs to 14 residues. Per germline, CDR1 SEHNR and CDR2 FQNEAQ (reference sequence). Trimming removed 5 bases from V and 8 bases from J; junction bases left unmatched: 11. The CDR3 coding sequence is TGTGCCAGCAGCGCATTAATGACAGGGCCCGAAGCTTTCTTT. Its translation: CASSALMTGPEAFF.

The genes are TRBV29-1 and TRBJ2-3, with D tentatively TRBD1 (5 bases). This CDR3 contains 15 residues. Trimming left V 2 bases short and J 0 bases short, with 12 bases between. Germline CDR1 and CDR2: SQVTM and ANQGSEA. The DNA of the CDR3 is TGCAGCGTTGAAATACAGGCCGCTAGCACAGATACGCAGTATTTT. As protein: CSVEIQAASTDTQYF.

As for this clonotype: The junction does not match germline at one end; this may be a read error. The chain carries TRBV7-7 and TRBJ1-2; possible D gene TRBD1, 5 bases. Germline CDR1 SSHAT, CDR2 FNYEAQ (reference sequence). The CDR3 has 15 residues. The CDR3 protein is CASSLSGLSGLGYTF. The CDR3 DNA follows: TGTGCTAGCAGCTTATCGGGGTTGTCAGGGCTGGGCTACACCTTC. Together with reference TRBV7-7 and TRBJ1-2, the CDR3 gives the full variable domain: GAGVSQSPRYKVTKRGQDVTLRCDPISSHATLYWYQQALGQGPEFLTYFNYEAQPDKSGLPSDRFSAERPEGSISTLTIQRTEQRDSAMYRCASSLSGLSGLGYTFGSGTRLTVV.

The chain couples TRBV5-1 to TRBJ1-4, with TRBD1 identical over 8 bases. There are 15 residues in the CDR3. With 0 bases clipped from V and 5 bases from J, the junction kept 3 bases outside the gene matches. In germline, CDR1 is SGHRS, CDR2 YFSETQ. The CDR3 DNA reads TGCGCCAGCAGCTTGGGGACAGGGAGAAATGAAAAACTGTTTTTT. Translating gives CASSLGTGRNEKLFF.

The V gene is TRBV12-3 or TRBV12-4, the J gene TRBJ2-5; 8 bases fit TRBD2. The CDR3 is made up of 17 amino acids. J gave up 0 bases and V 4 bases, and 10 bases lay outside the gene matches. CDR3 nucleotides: TGTGCCAGCAGTTACTGGAGTAGCGGGGAGTACCAAGAGACCCAGTACTTC. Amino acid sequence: CASSYWSSGEYQETQYF.